A selection of T cell receptor beta chains follows, all from one sample in a study of blood T cell repertoires in COVID-19. Assay: immunoSEQ multiplex PCR; the TCRdb copy retains only in-frame clones and omits some. The profile shows roughly 200,000 clones, about nine tenths of them singletons. The sequenced material came from peripheral blood. All receptors come from a man aged 65 to 85 with acute or convalescent COVID-19. Both conserved end residues are trimmed from each CDR3. The D gene is left open where the match is weak. Size is omitted from some rows. Given values are once, few, many or a class for expanded clones.

ASSLTQGRADTQY NA TRBJ2-3 NA TRBV7-2
ASSGGDRAWVNTGELF NA TRBJ2-2 TRBD1 TRBV5-4
ATDVTSGTFNEQF NA TRBJ2-1 TRBD2 TRBV30
AIGQGPYEQY NA TRBJ2-7 TRBD1 TRBV2
ASSYSNGASTEAF NA TRBJ1-1 NA TRBV6-5
ASSLVGQGGNYGYT NA TRBJ1-2 TRBD1 TRBV7-2
ASRRGQVANTGELF NA TRBJ2-2 TRBD1 TRBV2
ASSQVGSGSGSSETQY once TRBJ2-5 TRBD2 TRBV3-1/TRBV3-2
ASSLGLAVSGEQF NA TRBJ2-1 TRBD2 TRBV28
ATSESGDTQY NA TRBJ2-3 NA TRBV24-1
ASRQGASNTEAF NA TRBJ1-1 TRBD1 TRBV19
ASSPLSDIQY NA TRBJ2-4 NA TRBV2
ASSAGTSGDQPQH few TRBJ1-5 NA TRBV9
ASSQVSGNYYGYT NA TRBJ1-2 NA TRBV3-1/TRBV3-2
ASSFHGTSGKYEQF NA TRBJ2-1 TRBD2 TRBV5-6
ASRGRGLIGEKLF NA TRBJ1-4 TRBD1 TRBV27
AITPGTSGYNEQF NA TRBJ2-1 TRBD2 TRBV10-3
ASSSPVGGGAEETQY NA TRBJ2-5 NA TRBV5-4
SATGGPGELF NA TRBJ2-2 TRBD1 TRBV29-1
ASSLIPGGGTDTQY NA TRBJ2-3 TRBD2 TRBV28
ASTRTGGISTEAF NA TRBJ1-1 TRBD1 TRBV10-2
SASGLAGIYEQY NA TRBJ2-7 TRBD2 TRBV20-1
ASSHPAGALGGDEQF once TRBJ2-1 TRBD2 TRBV4-1
ASSLGGEQF few TRBJ2-1 NA TRBV7-9
ASSPSRDIHNSPLH NA TRBJ1-6 NA TRBV5-6
ASFPGGATGELF NA TRBJ2-2 NA TRBV28
ASRPGIAGNTIY NA TRBJ1-3 NA TRBV2
ASSGRTVTGYT NA TRBJ1-2 NA TRBV5-6
ASSLALAGGDEQF NA TRBJ2-1 TRBD2 TRBV11-1
ASRLDTNEKLF NA TRBJ1-4 NA TRBV5-1
AILSGRAQEQF NA TRBJ2-1 TRBD2 TRBV10-3
SVVEGEVTYEQY NA TRBJ2-7 NA TRBV29-1
ASSPNRGRDEQY NA TRBJ2-7 TRBD1 TRBV7-9
ASSPPISASYNEQF NA TRBJ2-1 NA TRBV5-4
ASSIARTAPYNEQF NA TRBJ2-1 NA TRBV19
ASSLAPSGGTGELF NA TRBJ2-2 TRBD2 TRBV5-6
ASSYTGGTEAF NA TRBJ1-1 NA TRBV6-2/TRBV6-3
ASTEGVYLTGELF NA TRBJ2-2 NA TRBV19
ASSQALYTEAF few TRBJ1-1 NA TRBV4-1
ASSPRGDSLVH few TRBJ2-4 NA TRBV18
SAGTGRIGPQY NA TRBJ2-3 TRBD1 TRBV29-1
ASRLEAVGELF NA TRBJ2-2 NA TRBV5-4
ATSRDRVAQPQH NA TRBJ1-5 NA TRBV15
ASSIGLYNEQF NA TRBJ2-1 NA TRBV19
SASQPTGVTTDTQY NA TRBJ2-3 NA TRBV20-1
ASSRGGSGTTTDTQY NA TRBJ2-3 TRBD2 TRBV19
ASSKALYRDHYEQY NA TRBJ2-7 NA TRBV21-1
ASTYHGAYEQY NA TRBJ2-7 NA TRBV2
ASSFGGYGYT NA TRBJ1-2 NA TRBV7-9
ASSYGGDRTQY NA TRBJ2-3 TRBD2 TRBV11-3
ASSPPFGTSVLDTQY NA TRBJ2-3 TRBD2 TRBV18